This section outlines one T cell receptor (beta chain) sequence together with its context. This clonotype came up many times. Its antigen is currently not known. Per-base qualities were not stored, and no clone one base away is much larger. CDR1 and CDR2 (MDHEN, SYDVKM) derive from the germline V gene. The junction shows trimming of 3 bases on V and 5 bases on J, and the gene matches do not reach 9 bases of it. From the cysteine through the phenylalanine, the CDR3 covers 17 amino acids. The DNA shown is the 51-base CDR3, in frame from base 1. The sample belongs to a study of identical twins (dated by TCRdb to the mid-2010s). Context from the whole study: The study deep-sequenced TCR alpha and beta repertoires from monozygotic twins, unrelated adults of various ages and cord blood to test whether fetal clonotypes persist. Replicate twin experiments were performed at different times using different library preparation protocols to rule out contamination.

Only healthy Caucasian donors were included. The researchers also sequenced three unrelated adults who were not twins: a male aged 18 to 29, a male aged 50 to 60, and a female aged 50 to 60. Using Miltenyi CD45RO+ enrichment and human naive T-cell isolation kits, memory (CD45RO+) and naive T cells were isolated from PBMC. The library was made by 5' RACE. Instrument on record: Illumina HiSeq 2000. A universal primer binding site was added through template switching, and the final cDNA carried a unique molecular identifier so that TCR cDNA molecules could be counted accurately. First-strand cDNA for TCR alpha and beta chains was synthesized from specific primers in the conserved constant-segment region. To control for contamination, every cDNA library was double barcoded, receiving both a SMART-Mk sample barcode and Illumina barcodes. TruSeq adapter sequences and Illumina sample barcodes were added in two successive PCR steps. The Illumina HiSeq platform was used with custom primers to sequence TCR alpha and beta cDNA libraries. The authors' analysis ran thus. MiGEC processed the raw reads to extract unique molecular identifiers, while MiXCR was used to determine the CDR3 positions. Recombination models were inferred per individual with the repgenHMM and IGoR tools using an EM algorithm. Shared clonotypes were analyzed with the tcR package in R, and sharing was normalized by the product of cloneset sizes. To study raw recombination free of thymic and clonal selection effects, out-of-frame nonproductive sequences were analyzed. TCRdb reprocessing: public reads trimmed at Q25 with fastp, clones called with MiXCR, in-frame beta chains kept. Records with the same CDR3 protein are collapsed into one entry carrying the most frequent genes and DNA. The V and J calls and clone size come from TCRdb's table, not from the authors' own analysis. For this sample there are 410,000 or so distinct CDR3 sequences; around a sixth appear just once. The ten largest clones represent around 12% of the sample.

The full study reports these points: Fewer insertions were carried by abundant cord blood beta clonotypes, a similar but weaker trend appeared in young adult naive repertoires, and no such trend appeared in memory repertoires. Zero-insertion analyses could be partly confounded by invariant T cells such as MAIT and iNKT, though diverse VJ usage argued against such confounding for most clonotypes. Recombination models systematically underestimated out-of-frame TCR alpha sharing in monozygotic twins but agreed with sharing between unrelated individuals. Compared with coincidental sharing between unrelated individuals, out-of-frame TCR alpha sequences shared between twins showed an excess of sequences with low generation probability. Because the same donors could not be followed over many years, conclusions were based on cross-sectional statistical analysis. Excess twin sharing in beta out-of-frame sequences was weaker because fewer shared sequences lowered the signal-to-noise ratio.

The sequence joins TRBV28 to TRBJ2-1, with 11 middle bases fitting TRBD2. Sequenced: naive T cells sorted from blood. Explained via the paper, the cell subset or site label denotes: cells isolated with a human naive T-cell isolation kit. The TCR sequence derives from a man aged 45-60 years in good health. For the CDR3, the sequence is CASSFRSRLAGHNEQFF. Here is the DNA: TGTGCCAGCAGTTTTCGATCACGACTAGCGGGACACAATGAGCAGTTCTTC.